This T cell receptor (beta chain) was captured in a study of regulatory T cells in long-lasting Graves disease. Construction of the TCR beta libraries employed iRepertoire HTBI primers in conjunction with Arm-PCR of CDR3 regions. TCRdb analysed the multiplex PCR reads with MiXCR anew, one entry per CDR3 protein. The sample lists approximately 440,000 distinct CDR3 sequences, roughly a quarter occurring once. CDR1 and CDR2 (germline): SGDLS, YYNGEE. V was shortened by 3 bases and J by 7 bases, with 14 bases between the two germline ends. The CDR3 runs to 15 residues. Time point indicated: persistent/refractory GD, antithyroid drugs over 5 years with positive TRAb. With RNA extracted from PBMCs as input, the TCR library was made. This clonotype was observed a few times.

This material consisted of peripheral blood mononuclear cells (PBMCs), taken when the disease was refractory, from a patient treated with antithyroid drugs. This chain links TRBV9 with TRBJ1-6; D ambiguous. The TCR was taken from a female donor with Graves disease. The CDR3 loop reads CASSATSGTNSPLHF. CDR3 DNA sequence: TGTGCCAGCAGCGCCACTTCAGGAACAAATTCACCCCTCCACTTT.